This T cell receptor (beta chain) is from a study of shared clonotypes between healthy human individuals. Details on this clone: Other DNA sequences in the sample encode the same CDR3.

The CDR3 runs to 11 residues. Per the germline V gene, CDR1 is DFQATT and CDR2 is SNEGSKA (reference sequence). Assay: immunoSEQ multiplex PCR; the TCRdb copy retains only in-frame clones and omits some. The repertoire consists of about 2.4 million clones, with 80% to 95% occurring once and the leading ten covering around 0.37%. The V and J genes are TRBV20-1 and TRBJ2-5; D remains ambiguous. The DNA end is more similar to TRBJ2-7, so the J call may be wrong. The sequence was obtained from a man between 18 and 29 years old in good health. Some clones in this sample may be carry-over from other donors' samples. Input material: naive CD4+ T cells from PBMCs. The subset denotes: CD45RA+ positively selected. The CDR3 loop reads CSAPGPYEQYF. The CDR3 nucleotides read TGCAGTGCTCCCGGACCCTACGAGCAGTACTTC.